One and the same sample provided the 21 T cell receptor beta chains below, sequenced in a study of CD4 T cells in relation to SARS-CoV-2 and coronaviruses. Their antigen targets remain unknown. Sequenced by immunoSEQ multiplex PCR; TCRdb stores in-frame clones only, minus some. The data show 20,000 to 25,000 clones, just over 75% seen once. Before the COVID-19 pandemic, during about 2010-2018, CD4+ T cells were taken from unexposed donors. The cells were cultured for around ten days before CD4+ T cells were isolated. The sample consisted of CD4+ T cells from PBMCs, cultured in vitro. The source of these receptors is a human donor in good health.

CDR3 sequence (DNA): TGTGCCAGCAGTGGACTTATTTTTACAGGGGGGGAGCTGTTTTTT. Amino acids: CASSGLIFTGGELFF. The chain joins TRBV2 to TRBJ2-2; perhaps TRBD1 as D (6 bases). The CDR3 consists of 15 residues. V was trimmed by 4 bases and J by 8 bases, leaving 17 bases between them. CDR1 and CDR2 (germline): SNHLY, FYNNEI.

The V gene is TRBV9, the J gene TRBJ1-4; D is perhaps TRBD1 (5 bases). CDR3 length equals 15 residues. V dropped 0 bases and J dropped 3 bases, with 9 bases sitting between them. Germline loops: CDR1 SGDLS, CDR2 YYNGEE. CDR3 in amino acids: CASSVDSGPNEKLFF. CDR3 coding DNA: TGTGCCAGCAGCGTAGATTCGGGACCTAATGAAAAACTGTTTTTT.

The V gene is TRBV6-2 or TRBV6-3, the J gene TRBJ1-5; no firm D call. The length of the CDR3 is 15 residues. The germline CDR1 and CDR2 sequences are MNHEY and SVGEGT. The germline V and J ends were trimmed by 0 bases and 4 bases, with 10 bases remaining between them. CDR3 nucleotide sequence: TGTGCCAGCAGTTACTCCGGGTTCGGTAATCAGCCCCAGCATTTT. This translates into CASSYSGFGNQPQHF.

The rearrangement uses TRBV11-3 and TRBJ2-2; 12 nucleotides agree with TRBD2. The CDR3 contains 17 residues. Germline CDR1 SGHNT, CDR2 YENEEA. The J segment lost 6 bases and the V segment lost 5 bases, leaving 10 bases of the junction unmatched. In DNA form, the CDR3 reads TGTGCCAGCAGCCGCCGCTCTAGCGGGAGGGCCGCCGGGGAGCTGTTTTTT. Protein: CASSRRSSGRAAGELFF.

The rearrangement uses TRBV5-4 and TRBJ1-4; no reliable D call. V lost 5 bases and J 5 bases, leaving 10 bases between the germline ends. The CDR3 extends over 13 amino acids. Germline V CDR1 and CDR2: SGHNT, YYREEE (reference sequence). The CDR3 sequence is CASRIQGNEKLFF. CDR3 bases: TGTGCCAGCAGAATTCAAGGGAATGAAAAACTGTTTTTT.

This sequence joins TRBV5-1 and TRBJ2-3; D not resolved. The germline V and J ends were trimmed by 1 base and 0 bases, with 12 bases remaining between them. CDR3 length: 16 amino acids. Germline-derived CDR1 and CDR2 are SGHRS and YFSETQ. For the CDR3, the DNA is TGCGCCAGCAGCTTGAACGGCAGAACCAGCACAGATACGCAGTATTTT. It yields the protein CASSLNGRTSTDTQYF. The full variable domain, its missing parts supplied by reference TRBV5-1 and TRBJ2-3, is KAGVTQTPRYLIKTRGQQVTLSCSPISGHRSVSWYQQTPGQGLQFLFEYFSETQRNKGNFPGRFSGRQFSNSRSEMNVSTLELGDSALYLCASSLNGRTSTDTQYFGPGTRLTVL.

The chain carries TRBV19 and TRBJ2-5; TRBD2 matches 7 bases. V lost 4 bases to trimming and J lost 0 bases; unmatched junction nucleotides: 5. Germline loops: CDR1 LNHDA, CDR2 SQIVND (reference sequence). This CDR3 has 15 amino acids. CDR3 protein: CASSKRLADQETQYF. CDR3 DNA sequence: TGTGCCAGTAGTAAGCGGCTAGCGGACCAAGAGACCCAGTACTTC.

The rearrangement links TRBV7-9 to TRBJ1-5; D is unresolved. Germline CDR1 is SEHNR and CDR2 is FQNEAQ (reference sequence). The CDR3 is 14 amino acids. The V end was cut by 3 bases, the J end by 5 bases, with 11 bases between. The CDR3 loop reads CASSFLASDQPQHF. DNA for the CDR3: TGTGCCAGCAGCTTCCTAGCCTCCGATCAGCCCCAGCATTTT.

On this clone: Different DNA sequences within this sample yield the same CDR3. V gene TRBV27 combines with J gene TRBJ2-1; D not certain. The V and J ends lost 5 bases and 4 bases respectively, with 3 bases between them. The length of the CDR3 is 11 residues. CDR1 and CDR2 (germline): MNHEY, SMNVEV (reference sequence). DNA of the CDR3: TGTGCCAGCAGTCGTTACAATGAGCAGTTCTTC. As protein: CASSRYNEQFF.

The chain couples TRBV28 to TRBJ1-5, with D possibly matching TRBD1 (6 bases). The CDR3 is 16 amino acids. Trimming pared 1 base from V and 6 bases from J, leaving 16 bases between. CDR1 is MDHEN, CDR2 SYDVKM, per germline. In nucleotides, the CDR3 is TGTGCCAGCAGTTTATTATTCAGGGGACTACGTCAGCCCCAGCATTTT. Its translation: CASSLLFRGLRQPQHF. The complete variable domain, with remaining parts taken from reference TRBV28 and TRBJ1-5, reads DVKVTQSSRYLVKRTGEKVFLECVQDMDHENMFWYRQDPGLGLRLIYFSYDVKMKEKGDIPEGYSVSREKKERFSLILESASTNQTSMYLCASSLLFRGLRQPQHFGDGTRLSIL.

The chain joins TRBV19 to TRBJ1-5, with TRBD1 identical over 8 bases. V gave up 3 bases and J gave up 6 bases; unmatched junction bases: 13. CDR1 and CDR2 (germline): LNHDA, SQIVND (reference sequence). CDR3 length: 17 amino acids. The CDR3 DNA reads as TGTGCCAGTAGTATGTGGGCAGGGGGCTACGAACGTCAGCCCCAGCATTTT. Amino acids: CASSMWAGGYERQPQHF.

The chain employs TRBV19 and TRBJ2-1; 10 bases align to TRBD2. With 3 bases clipped from V and 4 bases from J, the junction kept 3 bases outside the gene matches. CDR1 is LNHDA and CDR2 is SQIVND in the germline V gene (reference sequence). The CDR3 is made up of 15 amino acids. The CDR3 loop is CASSMSSGGYNEQFF. As DNA, the CDR3 is TGTGCCAGTAGTATGTCTAGCGGGGGATACAATGAGCAGTTCTTC.

This clone was recorded a few times. The rearrangement joins TRBV30 to TRBJ1-2; D is perhaps TRBD1 (6 bases). The CDR3 runs 13 residues. The ends were cut back, 3 bases at V and 0 bases at J, with 8 bases in the middle. Germline values: CDR1 GTSNPN, CDR2 SVGIG (reference sequence). CDR3 sequence (DNA): TGTGCCTGGAGCCGACAGGCTAACTATGGCTACACCTTC. Amino acid sequence: CAWSRQANYGYTF. The full variable domain, with the rest looked up from reference TRBV30 and TRBJ1-2, is SQTIHQWPATLVQPVGSPLSLECTVEGTSNPNLYWYRQAAGRGLQLLFYSVGIGQISSEVPQNLSASRPQDRQFILSSKKLLLSDSGFYLCAWSRQANYGYTFGSGTRLTVV.

V gene TRBV7-8 combines with J gene TRBJ2-2, with a weak D call TRBD2 (5 bases). The V gene lost 0 bases and the J gene lost 4 bases, with 9 bases spanning the gap. Germline CDR1 reads SGHVS; CDR2 reads FQNEAQ. The CDR3 contains 15 residues. The CDR3 sequence is CASSLAAGGTGELFF. In nucleotides, the CDR3 is TGTGCCAGCAGCTTAGCAGCAGGAGGCACCGGGGAGCTGTTTTTT.

This clone was counted a single time. This chain links TRBV27 with TRBJ1-2; D is unresolved. Trimming took off 4 bases at V and 6 bases at J, with 12 bases between the two ends. Germline V gene lookup returns CDR1 MNHEY and CDR2 SMNVEV (reference sequence). This CDR3 contains 13 residues. The CDR3 DNA reads as TGTGCCAGCAGTTCCCCTCGCTATAATGGCTACACCTTC. Translated: CASSSPRYNGYTF.

The chain couples TRBV30 to TRBJ2-1, with D unresolved. CDR3 length equals 13 residues. Germline V gene sequence: CDR1 GTSNPN, CDR2 SVGIG (reference sequence). The germline V and J ends were trimmed by 3 bases and 8 bases, with 14 bases remaining between them. The CDR3 DNA is TGTGCCTGGAGACAGCCAGCCGTAGATGAGCAGTTCTTC. Protein sequence: CAWRQPAVDEQFF.

This clone showed up just once. The chain joins TRBV14 to TRBJ1-1, with D hard to call. V dropped 5 bases and J dropped 7 bases, with 11 bases sitting between them. The germline CDR1 and CDR2 sequences are SGHDN and FVKESK. The CDR3 loop spans 12 amino acids. The CDR3 here is CASSFRYHEAFF. As DNA, the CDR3 is TGTGCCAGCAGCTTCAGGTACCATGAAGCTTTCTTT.

This rearrangement joins TRBV30 to TRBJ2-7; 9 bases match TRBD2. Germline lookup yields CDR1 GTSNPN and CDR2 SVGIG (reference sequence). Trimming removed 3 bases from V and 0 bases from J; junction bases left unmatched: 6. CDR3 length: 15 residues. In DNA form, the CDR3 reads TGTGCCTGGAGGCGAACTAGCGGGCCCTCCTACGAGCAGTACTTC. It is translated as CAWRRTSGPSYEQYF.

The chain couples TRBV19 to TRBJ2-7; 11 nucleotides align to TRBD1. This CDR3 is 14 amino acids long. J lost 3 bases, V lost 5 bases, and 3 bases had no gene match. CDR1 is LNHDA, CDR2 SQIVND, per germline (reference sequence). The CDR3 DNA reads as TGTGCCAGTAGTCCGGGGACAGGGGGCTACGAGCAGTACTTC. It encodes CASSPGTGGYEQYF.

The rearrangement links TRBV5-1 to TRBJ2-6, with a tentative D call TRBD1 (5 bases). Germline CDR1 is SGHRS and CDR2 is YFSETQ. The CDR3 is 17 amino acids. V shed 0 bases and J shed 0 bases, with 10 bases lying between them. The DNA for the CDR3 is TGCGCCAGCAGCTTGGTGACAGACCTCTCTGGGGCCAACGTCCTGACTTTC. Residues: CASSLVTDLSGANVLTF.

The V and J genes are TRBV25-1 and TRBJ2-1; 9 nucleotides align to TRBD2. The germline V gene encodes CDR1 MGHDK and CDR2 SYGVNS. Trimming cost V 1 base and J 8 bases; bases outside gene matches: 9. The CDR3 has 16 residues. As DNA, the CDR3 is TGTGCCAGCAGTGAATTCGGGGCTAGCGGGGCCGATGAGCAGTTCTTC. Its translation is CASSEFGASGADEQFF.